The source of this T cell receptor (beta chain) is a study of cytomegalovirus exposure and HLA in healthy donors. Study outcomes and limitations: Donor immune exposure was known only as CMV serostatus. It was assumed in the presence/absence analyses that sequencing depth was roughly uniform across donors.

Healthy bone marrow donors made up the cohort. Germline trimming cut 4 bases from V and 4 bases from J; bases unmatched to any gene: 3. The CDR3 has 13 amino acids. From germline, CDR1 is SQVTM and CDR2 ANQGSEA. PCR used 60 Vbeta primers and 13 Jbeta primers. Sequencing was performed with immunoSEQ multiplex PCR; in TCRdb, only in-frame clones are kept and a portion is missing. The sample carries 150,000 to 200,000 clones, about 63% recorded once. Of note for this clone: No antigen is known for it.

The source of this sequence is a woman aged 40 to 50 in good health and CMV-seropositive. Material: PBMCs. The chain links TRBV29-1 to TRBJ1-1, with TRBD1 matching 10 bases. The CDR3 sequence: CSVADRGLTEAFF. The CDR3 coding sequence is TGCAGCGTTGCTGACAGGGGGCTCACTGAAGCTTTCTTT.